These T cell receptor beta chains were read from a single sample in a study of cytomegalovirus exposure and HLA in healthy donors. TCRdb keeps only in-frame clones here, not all; method: immunoSEQ multiplex PCR. The table has about 170,000 clones, around three quarters seen once. Sequencing used PBMCs. The receptors derive from a woman between 45 and 60 years old in good health and CMV-seropositive. Each CDR3 is given with its conserved first and last residue. Fields, in order: clone size, CDR3 length, V gene, J gene, D gene, CDR3 protein, CDR3 DNA. The D gene is left open where the match is weak. Clone size is stated in some rows and not others, as once, few, many or a class when expanded.

abundance: NA; len: 13; v_gene: TRBV7-2; j_gene: TRBJ2-7; d_gene: NA; CDR3aa: CASSPGTHYEQYF; CDR3nt: TGTGCCAGCAGCCCCGGGACTCACTACGAGCAGTACTTC
abundance: NA; len: 14; v_gene: TRBV5-1; j_gene: TRBJ1-4; d_gene: NA; CDR3aa: CASRPGSTNEKLFF; CDR3nt: TGCGCCAGCAGGCCAGGTTCAACTAATGAAAAACTGTTTTTT
abundance: NA; len: 14; v_gene: TRBV7-6; j_gene: TRBJ1-1; d_gene: NA; CDR3aa: CASSPKGWDTEAFF; CDR3nt: TGTGCCAGCAGCCCGAAGGGGTGGGACACTGAAGCTTTCTTT
abundance: NA; len: 15; v_gene: TRBV7-3; j_gene: TRBJ2-3; d_gene: NA; CDR3aa: CASSSTGGATDTQYF; CDR3nt: TGTGCCAGCAGCTCCACTGGGGGGGCAACAGATACGCAGTATTTT
abundance: NA; len: 15; v_gene: TRBV4-2; j_gene: TRBJ2-5; d_gene: NA; CDR3aa: CASSQENAGQETQYF; CDR3nt: TGTGCCAGCAGCCAAGAAAACGCGGGTCAAGAGACCCAGTACTTC
abundance: NA; len: 16; v_gene: TRBV7-2; j_gene: TRBJ2-7; d_gene: NA; CDR3aa: CASSLNSPQGGYEQYF; CDR3nt: TGTGCCAGCAGCTTAAATTCTCCGCAGGGAGGATACGAGCAGTACTTC
abundance: NA; len: 15; v_gene: TRBV5-5; j_gene: TRBJ2-7; d_gene: NA; CDR3aa: CASSLEERLPYEQYF; CDR3nt: TGTGCCAGCAGCTTGGAAGAGAGGCTGCCCTACGAGCAGTACTTC
abundance: NA; len: 14; v_gene: TRBV7-9; j_gene: TRBJ1-1; d_gene: NA; CDR3aa: CASSSLLNITEAFF; CDR3nt: TGTGCCAGCAGCTCTCTCCTAAATATAACTGAAGCTTTCTTT
abundance: NA; len: 14; v_gene: TRBV4-3; j_gene: TRBJ1-2; d_gene: NA; CDR3aa: CASSPDTYSYGYTF; CDR3nt: TGCGCCAGCAGCCCTGATACGTACAGCTATGGCTACACCTTC
abundance: NA; len: 12; v_gene: TRBV7-2; j_gene: TRBJ1-2; d_gene: NA; CDR3aa: CASSLVNSIYTF; CDR3nt: TGTGCCAGCAGCTTAGTTAACTCTATCTACACCTTC
abundance: once; len: 14; v_gene: TRBV6-5; j_gene: TRBJ2-5; d_gene: TRBD2; CDR3aa: CASSHGGGEETQYF; CDR3nt: TGTGCCAGCAGCCATGGCGGGGGGGAAGAGACCCAGTACTTC
abundance: NA; len: 15; v_gene: TRBV7-2; j_gene: TRBJ2-7; d_gene: TRBD1; CDR3aa: CASSPTGGRSYEQYF; CDR3nt: TGTGCCAGCAGCCCCACAGGGGGCAGGTCCTACGAGCAGTACTTC
abundance: NA; len: 16; v_gene: TRBV27; j_gene: TRBJ2-7; d_gene: TRBD1; CDR3aa: CASSPGQGSSSYEQYF; CDR3nt: TGTGCCAGCAGTCCGGGACAGGGTTCTAGCTCCTACGAGCAGTACTTC
abundance: NA; len: 15; v_gene: TRBV5-1; j_gene: TRBJ2-7; d_gene: NA; CDR3aa: CASSLAGPEVYEQYF; CDR3nt: TGCGCCAGCAGCTTGGCAGGGCCCGAGGTCTACGAGCAGTACTTC
abundance: once; len: 13; v_gene: TRBV19; j_gene: TRBJ2-5; d_gene: NA; CDR3aa: CASSRGEVETQYF; CDR3nt: TGTGCCAGTAGTAGGGGCGAGGTTGAGACCCAGTACTTC
abundance: once; len: 11; v_gene: TRBV2; j_gene: TRBJ2-7; d_gene: NA; CDR3aa: CASSERSEQYF; CDR3nt: TGTGCCAGCAGTGAGAGGTCCGAGCAGTACTTC
abundance: NA; len: 19; v_gene: TRBV11-1; j_gene: TRBJ2-1; d_gene: TRBD2; CDR3aa: CASSLEGLAGPISYNEQFF; CDR3nt: TGTGCCAGCAGCTTAGAGGGACTAGCGGGACCTATCTCCTACAATGAGCAGTTCTTC
abundance: few; len: 14; v_gene: TRBV6-1; j_gene: TRBJ2-5; d_gene: TRBD2; CDR3aa: CASSPGTSLETQYF; CDR3nt: TGTGCCAGCAGCCCCGGGACTAGTTTAGAGACCCAGTACTTC
abundance: NA; len: 21; v_gene: TRBV19; j_gene: TRBJ2-3; d_gene: TRBD2; CDR3aa: CASSRGVGTSGRAESTDTQYF; CDR3nt: TGTGCCAGTAGTCGAGGAGTTGGGACTAGCGGGAGGGCCGAGAGCACAGATACGCAGTATTTT
abundance: NA; len: 11; v_gene: TRBV20-1; j_gene: TRBJ1-2; d_gene: NA; CDR3aa: CSATLTDGYTF; CDR3nt: TGCAGTGCTACCTTGACTGATGGCTACACCTTC
abundance: NA; len: 17; v_gene: TRBV7-3; j_gene: TRBJ2-1; d_gene: TRBD2; CDR3aa: CASSSTPGLAGGKEQFF; CDR3nt: TGTGCCAGCAGCTCCACCCCCGGACTAGCGGGGGGCAAGGAGCAGTTCTTC
abundance: once; len: 16; v_gene: TRBV27; j_gene: TRBJ1-6; d_gene: NA; CDR3aa: CASSPRGASYNSPLHF; CDR3nt: TGTGCCAGCAGTCCTAGGGGTGCATCCTATAATTCACCCCTCCACTTT
abundance: NA; len: 14; v_gene: TRBV7-6; j_gene: TRBJ2-7; d_gene: NA; CDR3aa: CASSFDQGSYEQYF; CDR3nt: TGTGCCAGCAGCTTTGACCAGGGCTCCTACGAGCAGTACTTC
abundance: few; len: 13; v_gene: TRBV4-2; j_gene: TRBJ1-1; d_gene: NA; CDR3aa: CASSQLTTTEAFF; CDR3nt: TGTGCCAGCAGCCAACTGACAACCACTGAAGCTTTCTTT
abundance: NA; len: 17; v_gene: TRBV4-3; j_gene: TRBJ2-1; d_gene: TRBD2; CDR3aa: CASSQAPGLAGVGEQFF; CDR3nt: TGCGCCAGCAGCCAAGCTCCGGGACTAGCGGGAGTTGGTGAGCAGTTCTTC
abundance: NA; len: 15; v_gene: TRBV28; j_gene: TRBJ1-5; d_gene: NA; CDR3aa: CASSLYRHPNQPQHF; CDR3nt: TGTGCCAGCAGTTTATACAGGCACCCTAATCAGCCCCAGCATTTT